This passage covers 18 T cell receptor beta chains from one sample sequenced in a study of blood T cell repertoires in COVID-19. The data were produced by immunoSEQ multiplex PCR, yet TCRdb's version contains in-frame clones alone and is incomplete. The data hold over 50,000 clones, with around 87% observed a single time. The sequenced sample consisted of peripheral blood. The receptors come from a human donor in a cohort sampled during active COVID-19.

The chain has TRBV6-4 and TRBJ2-1; tentative D call: TRBD2 (5 bases). Trimming cost V 7 bases and J 7 bases, with 23 bases left between them. Per germline, CDR1 MRHNA and CDR2 SNTAGT. The CDR3 covers 16 residues. The CDR3 sequence is CASKRQVPDWSNEQFF. CDR3 coding DNA: TGTGCCAGCAAACGACAAGTCCCGGACTGGAGTAATGAGCAGTTCTTC.

The chain combines TRBV27 with TRBJ2-1, with 10 bases fitting TRBD1. The CDR3 consists of 15 residues. V was clipped by 5 bases and J by 6 bases; unmatched bases: 7. Per germline, CDR1 MNHEY and CDR2 SMNVEV (reference sequence). The CDR3 sequence is CASSPRDRGFNEQFF. CDR3 sequence (DNA): TGTGCCAGCAGTCCCCGGGACAGGGGATTCAATGAGCAGTTCTTC.

The genes are TRBV7-6 and TRBJ2-3, with D possibly TRBD2 on 6 matching bases. The ends were cut back, 0 bases at V and 5 bases at J, with 9 bases in the middle. Looked up from germline, CDR1 is SGHVS and CDR2 is FNYEAQ. There are 14 residues in the CDR3. The CDR3 region has the DNA TGTGCCAGCAGCTTAGCGGTGGGGGGAGATACGCAGTATTTT. Translated: CASSLAVGGDTQYF.

The V call is TRBV2, the J call TRBJ1-5; D is undetermined. The V and J ends lost 1 base and 4 bases respectively, with 5 bases between them. This CDR3 is 13 amino acids long. The germline V gene encodes CDR1 SNHLY and CDR2 FYNNEI. CDR3: CASSEVRNQPQHF. Here the CDR3 DNA reads TGTGCCAGCAGTGAAGTTCGGAATCAGCCCCAGCATTTT.

This chain uses TRBV18 with TRBJ2-4; a possible D gene is TRBD2 (6 bases). This CDR3 is 15 amino acids long. Germline assignment: CDR1 KGHSH and CDR2 LQKENI. The germline V and J ends were trimmed by 2 bases and 1 base, with 9 bases remaining between them. The CDR3 DNA reads as TGTGCCAGCTCACCAACGGGAGATGCCAAAAACATTCAGTACTTC. Its protein is CASSPTGDAKNIQYF.

J is TRBJ2-4 and V is TRBV5-1; TRBD2 matches 11 bases. Germline assignment: CDR1 SGHRS and CDR2 YFSETQ. The CDR3 runs to 14 residues. V lost 4 bases, J lost 6 bases, and 3 bases stayed unmatched. CDR3 in DNA: TGCGCCAGCAGCAGGGGGACTAGCGGAAACATTCAGTACTTC. Its translation is CASSRGTSGNIQYF.

CDR3 nucleotide sequence: TGTGCCAGCACCCAAGGAAGTGGAGGCTCCTATAATTCACCCCTCCACTTT. This codes for CASTQGSGGSYNSPLHF. The J gene is TRBJ1-6, the V gene TRBV7-9, with no clear D. The CDR3 covers 17 residues. Germline V gene lookup returns CDR1 SEHNR and CDR2 FQNEAQ (reference sequence). The germline V and J ends were trimmed by 7 bases and 0 bases, with 16 bases remaining between them.

The chain couples TRBV5-1 to TRBJ1-1; the D gene is possibly TRBD1 (6 bases). The CDR3 is 16 residues long. Per the germline V gene, CDR1 is SGHRS and CDR2 is YFSETQ. Deletions cut 4 bases from V and 0 bases from J, with 16 bases between. For the CDR3, the DNA is TGCGCCAGCAGCACGAACAGGGCGGTAATGAACACTGAAGCTTTCTTT. Translating gives CASSTNRAVMNTEAFF.

In this sample, this clone turned up a few times. The V gene is TRBV19, the J gene TRBJ2-1; TRBD1 matches 9 bases. In germline, CDR1 is LNHDA, CDR2 SQIVND (reference sequence). The V and J ends lost 0 bases and 3 bases, in that order; junction bases with no gene match: 9. The CDR3 runs to 18 residues. The CDR3 nucleotides read TGTGCCAGTAGTATAGAGGGGCCGGGACAGGGTTACTACAATGAGCAGTTCTTC. As protein: CASSIEGPGQGYYNEQFF. Combining the CDR3 with reference TRBV19 and TRBJ2-1 gives the whole variable domain DGGITQSPKYLFRKEGQNVTLSCEQNLNHDAMYWYRQDPGQGLRLIYYSQIVNDFQKGDIAEGYSVSREKKESFPLTVTSAQKNPTAFYLCASSIEGPGQGYYNEQFFGPGTRLTVL.

This chain connects TRBV5-1 to TRBJ1-1; the match to TRBD1 covers 7 bases. The length of the CDR3 is 15 residues. The V segment lost 5 bases and the J segment 4 bases; nucleotides outside the gene matches: 11. The germline V gene has CDR1 SGHRS and CDR2 YFSETQ. The CDR3 coding sequence is TGCGCCAGCAGGTCCGGGTCAGGGGGTGGCACTGAAGCTTTCTTT. Residues: CASRSGSGGGTEAFF.

The rearrangement uses TRBV20-1 and TRBJ2-7; 8 bases match TRBD1. The germline V gene encodes CDR1 DFQATT and CDR2 SNEGSKA (reference sequence). The CDR3 has 11 amino acids. The CDR3: CRGQGGIEQYF. The CDR3 bases are TGCAGAGGACAGGGCGGGATTGAGCAGTACTTC.

The gene calls are TRBV11-2 and TRBJ2-1; 13 bases match TRBD2. Per the germline V gene, CDR1 is SGHAT and CDR2 is FQNNGV. Unmatched junction bases numbered 4, after V lost 4 bases and J lost 7 bases. The CDR3 length is 15 residues. The CDR3 DNA follows: TGTGCCAGCAGCTCCGGACTAGCGGGAGCTAATGAGCAGTTCTTC. It encodes CASSSGLAGANEQFF.

This chain uses TRBV27 with TRBJ2-3; the D gene is possibly TRBD1 (5 bases). Per the germline V gene, CDR1 is MNHEY and CDR2 is SMNVEV (reference sequence). The CDR3 has 17 amino acids. Trimming removed 2 bases at V and 0 bases at J, with 15 bases between. The CDR3 DNA follows: TGTGCCAGCAGTTTAAATCCCTGGCAGGGTAGCACAGATACGCAGTATTTT. The encoded protein is CASSLNPWQGSTDTQYF.

This clone was seen more than once but under ten times. The chain joins TRBV19 to TRBJ1-5, with a possible D match to TRBD1 (5 bases). The CDR3 consists of 11 residues. Germline V gene lookup returns CDR1 LNHDA and CDR2 SQIVND (reference sequence). Trimming removed 7 bases from V and 13 bases from J, with 14 bases in between. This CDR3 is CASTPGQGQHF. Here the CDR3 DNA reads TGTGCCAGTACCCCTGGGCAGGGTCAGCATTTT.

The chain employs TRBV19 and TRBJ2-1; D perhaps matches TRBD2 (5 bases). V was shortened by 1 base and J by 2 bases, with 12 bases between the two germline ends. Germline CDR1 is LNHDA and CDR2 is SQIVND (reference sequence). CDR3 length: 16 residues. The CDR3 coding sequence is TGTGCCAGTAGTATAGGTAAGCGGACCACCTACAATGAGCAGTTCTTC. Translating gives CASSIGKRTTYNEQFF.

This clone was seen more than once but under ten times. This chain links TRBV9 with TRBJ2-7; 8 nucleotides match TRBD1. The CDR3 is 13 amino acids. CDR1 and CDR2 (germline): SGDLS, YYNGEE. Trimming took 5 bases from V and 6 from J; bases not matched to a gene: 7. The CDR3 DNA sequence: TGTGCCAGCAGTTATCAGGGGGCCAGCGAGCAGTACTTC. This gives the protein CASSYQGASEQYF.

This chain connects TRBV6-1 to TRBJ2-3; the D gene is possibly TRBD1 (5 bases). CDR1 and CDR2 (germline): MNHNS, SASEGT. The CDR3 has 14 amino acids. Trimming took off 0 bases at V and 9 bases at J, with 13 bases between the two ends. CDR3 DNA: TGTGCCAGCAGTGAAGCAGCAGGGCAGTGGACGCAGTATTTT. Amino acid sequence: CASSEAAGQWTQYF.

This chain links TRBV18 with TRBJ2-7; 9 bases are a match to TRBD1. This CDR3 has 20 residues. With V trimmed by 3 bases and J by 2 bases, 20 bases remained unmatched. In germline, CDR1 is KGHSH, CDR2 LQKENI. CDR3 residues: CASSPINSGQGFRKTYEQYF. The CDR3, as DNA: TGTGCCAGCTCACCGATCAACTCGGGACAGGGTTTTCGGAAAACCTACGAGCAGTACTTC.